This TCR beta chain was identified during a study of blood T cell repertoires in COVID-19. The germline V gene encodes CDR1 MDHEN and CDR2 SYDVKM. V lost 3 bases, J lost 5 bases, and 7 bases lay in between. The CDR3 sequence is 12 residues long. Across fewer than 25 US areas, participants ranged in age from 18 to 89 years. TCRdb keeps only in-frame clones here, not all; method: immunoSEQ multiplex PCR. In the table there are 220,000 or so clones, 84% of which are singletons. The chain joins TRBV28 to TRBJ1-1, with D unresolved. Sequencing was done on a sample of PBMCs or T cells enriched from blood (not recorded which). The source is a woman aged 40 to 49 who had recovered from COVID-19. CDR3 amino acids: CASSFRVTEAFF. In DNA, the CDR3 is TGTGCCAGCAGTTTTCGGGTGACTGAAGCTTTCTTT.